The sequence of this T cell receptor (beta chain) was determined in a study of vaccination and CD4 T cells after COVID-19 (dated by TCRdb to 2021 to 2024). At the level of the whole study: Six males and four females were included in the convalescent cohort, with two Hispanic individuals, seven Caucasians, two Asians and one multiracial person represented. Each participant got two doses of either the Pfizer-BioNTech BNT162b2 vaccine (n=8) or the Moderna mRNA-1273 vaccine (n=2). Post-COVID blood samples were collected from convalescent patients a median of around 100 days after diagnosis, with a range of roughly 30 to 161 days. Post-vaccine blood samples were obtained a median of around 67 days after the second vaccine dose, with a range of about 13 to 250 days. The cultures were stimulated with overlapping spike peptide pools from SARS-CoV-2 and from the common cold coronaviruses HCoV-NL63, HCoV-OC43 and HCoV-229E. Control cultures used a CEFX viral epitope pool as positive control, an HIV-1 Nef peptide pool as negative control, or no peptide. In around 9 COVID-19 convalescent patients and a few infection-naive healthy vaccine recipients, researchers compared the spike-specific CD4+ TCR repertoire from before mRNA vaccination with the repertoire from after.

The CDR3 has 13 amino acids, counting the end cysteine and phenylalanine. Only CDR3 DNA remains: 39 bases, in frame from the first base. Ends trimmed: V by 6 bases, J by 6 bases; bases unmatched to a gene: 3. Reading the germline V gene gives CDR1 SGHTA and CDR2 FQGNSA. About this clonotype itself: Its antigen remains undetermined. No base-level quality is on record; no much larger clone is a single base apart.

This specimen's treatment or condition label, per the study, means: approximately 10-day PBMC culture with coronavirus spike peptide pools or control peptides (ViraFEST assay). The ViraFEST assay, used in the study, expanded antigen-specific T cells with peptide pools and then identified the expanded clonotypes through TCR sequencing. Negative nucleocapsid antibody tests taken both before and after vaccination confirmed that the healthy vaccine recipients had no prior SARS-CoV-2 infection. Each well held more than 1.5 million PBMCs cultured in IMDM containing about 5% human AB serum and roughly 9.7 IU/ml IL-2, with 10 ug/ml peptide pools added. On days 3 and 7, half of the culture medium was replaced with fresh IL-2-containing medium. After 9 to 11 days of culture, CD4+ T cells were isolated by negative selection with the EasySep CD4+ T cell isolation kit. PBMCs were separated from whole blood using Ficoll-Paque Plus gradient centrifugation and then either used fresh or cryopreserved at -140C. In general, triplicate wells were set up for every culture condition.

Broader findings and caveats from the paper: In convalescent patients, nearly all vaccine-specific clones (304 of 307) were found to be mono-reactive for SARS-CoV-2 spike rather than cross-reactive with common cold coronaviruses. Relatively few convalescent patients were included in the study, and early timepoints after natural infection were not analyzed. Among the post-vaccine SARS-CoV-2-reactive clones in convalescent patients, a median about 89% showed up only after vaccination, which suggests vaccine-specific priming. The median count of SARS-CoV-2-reactive clonotypes went up from approximately 22 after infection to 38 after vaccination, although the change was not significant.

To prepare the library, PCR was applied. TCR sequencing of DNA from cultured CD4+ T cells used the Oncomine TCR Beta short-read assay at the Johns Hopkins FTIC core. The QIAamp micro DNA kit was used to extract genomic DNA from the cultured CD4+ T cells. Oncomine TCR Beta libraries from cultured CD4+ T cells were pooled with unique dual indexes and sequenced on an Illumina iSeq 100. The published analysis was carried out like this. Non-productive sequences were removed, and CDR3s not starting with C, not ending with F or W, or shorter than 7 amino acids were discarded. The MANAFEST web application identified antigen-specific clonotypes by comparing peptide-stimulated wells against reference wells and other culture wells. Positive clones required FDR below 0.05, an odds ratio above 5, and productive frequency above 0.1% in at least two of three replicate wells. A clonotype counted as cross-reactive if it showed significant expansion both in the SARS-CoV-2 spike wells and in at least one common cold coronavirus spike condition. CDR3 homology was assessed with Levenshtein distances (stringdist) and unrooted phylogenetic trees (ape) in R version 3.6.1. TCRdb took the public reads, trimmed them with fastp at Q25, ran MiXCR for clone calling and kept in-frame beta chains. Rows matching on CDR3 protein sequence are summarized as one entry with the most common DNA and genes. The V and J calls reflect TCRdb's pipeline rather than the authors' work. The sample includes about 20,000 distinct CDR3 sequences, with more than 30% observed a single time. The ten biggest clones cover approximately 17% of the sample.

This clonotype was obtained from a human donor who received a COVID-19 vaccine. The chain uses TRBV7-2 and TRBJ1-5; TRBD1 agrees with 9 junctional bases. Specimen: CD4+ T cells from blood, cultured in vitro, collected before SARS-CoV-2 vaccination. The nucleotide sequence is given as TGTGCCAGCAGGGGACAGGGAGGTCAGCCCCAGCATTTT. This yields the protein CASRGQGGQPQHF.